This entry describes one T cell receptor (beta chain). Its specificity is unknown. Germline V gene lookup returns CDR1 SNHLY and CDR2 FYNNEI. V was trimmed by 2 bases and J by 0 bases, leaving 8 bases between them. The CDR3 is 14 residues long. The study made its TCR cDNA through 5'RACE template switching. That step introduced a universal primer site along with UMIs. TCRdb reprocessed the 5' RACE reads with MiXCR, giving one entry per CDR3 protein. The sample lists 500,000 to 650,000 distinct CDR3 sequences, approximately 12% seen once, with about an eighth in the top ten. The sample originates from a study of T cells after yellow fever vaccination. The study, taken as a whole, reports: The CD4 compartment and the CD8 compartment contained a small share of clonotypes in common. The study noted that FACS-sorted repertoires could contain abundant clonotypes contaminating from the bulk population. Booster sampling recovered most clones from primary vaccination (under 97% CD4, approximately 88% CD8).

The chain employs TRBV2 and TRBJ2-7; no definite D call. Material: PBMCs, obtained on the day of the yellow fever booster vaccination. This sequence originates from a man under 40 who received the YFV17D yellow fever vaccine. The CDR3: CASSERASSYEQYF. The CDR3 nucleotides read TGTGCCAGCAGTGAACGGGCGAGCTCCTACGAGCAGTACTTC.